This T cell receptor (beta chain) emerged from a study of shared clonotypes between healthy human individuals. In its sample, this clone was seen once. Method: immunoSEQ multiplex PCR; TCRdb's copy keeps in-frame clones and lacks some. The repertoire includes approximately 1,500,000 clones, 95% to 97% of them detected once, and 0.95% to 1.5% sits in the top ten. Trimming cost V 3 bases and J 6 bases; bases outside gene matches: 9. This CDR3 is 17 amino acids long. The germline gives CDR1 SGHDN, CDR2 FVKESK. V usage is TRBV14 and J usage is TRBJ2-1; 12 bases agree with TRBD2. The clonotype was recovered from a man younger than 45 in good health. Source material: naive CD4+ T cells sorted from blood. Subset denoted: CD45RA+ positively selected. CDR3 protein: CASSQLQLAGGLNEQFF. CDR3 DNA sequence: TGTGCCAGCAGCCAGCTCCAACTAGCGGGAGGCCTCAATGAGCAGTTCTTC. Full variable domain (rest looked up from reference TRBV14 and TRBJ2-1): EAGVTQFPSHSVIEKGQTVTLRCDPISGHDNLYWYRRVMGKEIKFLLHFVKESKQDESGMPNNRFLAERTGGTYSTLKVQPAELEDSGVYFCASSQLQLAGGLNEQFFGPGTRLTVL.